These 12 T cell receptor beta chains share one sample of origin, sequenced in a study of blood T cell repertoires in COVID-19. Profiled with immunoSEQ multiplex PCR; TCRdb holds only in-frame clones, not every one. The table shows around 150,000 clones, with around 85% occurring only once. Specimen: peripheral blood. These receptors originate from a human donor with acute or convalescent COVID-19. The donor label of this sample is uncertain.

This chain uses TRBV6-2 or TRBV6-3 with TRBJ1-1; a weak D match, TRBD1 (6 bases). This CDR3 is built from 17 residues. Germline-derived CDR1 and CDR2 are MNHEY and SVGEGT. The V end lost 1 base, the J end lost 1 base, and 16 bases lay between the germline ends. This chain's CDR3 is CASSYFWGLRPNTEAFF. In DNA, the CDR3 is TGTGCCAGCAGTTACTTTTGGGGGCTGAGGCCGAACACTGAAGCTTTCTTT.

The chain is built from TRBV28 and TRBJ1-3; 9 bases are a match to TRBD1. Trimming at V came to 4 bases and at J to 0 bases, leaving 7 bases not matched to a gene. Germline V gene lookup returns CDR1 MDHEN and CDR2 SYDVKM. CDR3 length: 17 amino acids. CDR3 coding DNA: TGTGCCAGCAGTTCGGGGGGACAGGGACTCTCTGGAAACACCATATATTTT. Translating gives CASSSGGQGLSGNTIYF.

CDR3 in amino acids: CASSGSLSGDTYNEQFF. In nucleotides, the CDR3 is TGTGCCAGCAGTGGATCGTTAAGCGGGGATACCTACAATGAGCAGTTCTTC. The chain combines TRBV25-1 with TRBJ2-1; 7 bases are a match to TRBD2. Germline values: CDR1 MGHDK, CDR2 SYGVNS. Trimming cost V 4 bases and J 2 bases; bases outside gene matches: 11. The CDR3 runs 17 residues.

The chain couples TRBV18 to TRBJ1-1; 7 bases line up with TRBD1. Trimming took 6 bases from V and 1 from J; bases not matched to a gene: 5. CDR3 length equals 14 residues. The germline V gene encodes CDR1 KGHSH and CDR2 LQKENI. The CDR3 nucleotides read TGTGCCAGCTCCTCGGGACAGTCGAACACTGAAGCTTTCTTT. As protein: CASSSGQSNTEAFF.

This chain joins TRBV28 and TRBJ2-1, with 7 bases fitting TRBD1. V was clipped by 5 bases and J by 15 bases; unmatched bases: 19. Germline V lookup: CDR1 MDHEN, CDR2 SYDVKM. This CDR3 is built from 15 residues. CDR3 amino acids: CASSTPQGVPKRGFF. Written as DNA, the CDR3 is TGTGCCAGCAGTACACCCCAGGGGGTCCCCAAGAGGGGGTTCTTC.

This rearrangement joins TRBV19 to TRBJ1-4; a weak D match, TRBD1 (6 bases). In germline, CDR1 is LNHDA, CDR2 SQIVND (reference sequence). Trimming removed 4 bases from V and 4 bases from J, with 13 bases in between. There are 15 residues in the CDR3. CDR3: CASSNRGRGNEKLFF. The CDR3 DNA reads TGTGCCAGTAGTAACCGGGGCAGGGGTAATGAAAAACTGTTTTTT.

The V and J genes are TRBV4-1 and TRBJ2-7; TRBD2 agrees at 10 bases. Gene TRBJ2-1 matches the end of the DNA better, so the J call may be wrong. In germline, CDR1 is MGHRA, CDR2 YSYEKL. This CDR3 is built from 13 residues. CDR3 DNA sequence: TGCGCCAGCAGCCAAGACGGACTAGCGGTGCAGTTCTTC. Translation gives CASSQDGLAVQFF.

The CDR3 loop is CASSEGLGTDTQYF. The CDR3, as DNA: TGTGCCAGCAGTGAAGGACTTGGGACAGATACGCAGTATTTT. The rearrangement links TRBV6-4 to TRBJ2-3; D possibly corresponds to TRBD2 (5 bases). CDR3 length equals 14 residues. V lost 3 bases, J lost 3 bases, and 10 bases lay in between. Germline V gene data show CDR1 as MRHNA and CDR2 as SNTAGT.

The V and J genes are TRBV5-1 and TRBJ1-4; 8 nucleotides line up with TRBD1. The CDR3 runs to 14 residues. Germline-derived CDR1 and CDR2 are SGHRS and YFSETQ. With V trimmed by 4 bases and J by 8 bases, 7 bases remained unmatched. For the CDR3, the DNA is TGCGCCAGCAGCCCCGGACAGGGTCGCGAAAAACTGTTTTTT. It translates to CASSPGQGREKLFF.

This chain links TRBV28 with TRBJ2-7; D remains unclear. This CDR3 has 14 amino acids. V lost 2 bases, J lost 2 bases, and 10 bases lay in between. CDR1 and CDR2 (germline): MDHEN, SYDVKM. The chain's CDR3 is CASSLSWQAYEQYF. DNA for the CDR3: TGTGCCAGCAGTTTAAGTTGGCAAGCCTACGAGCAGTACTTC.

The CDR3 nucleotides read TGCGCCAGCAGCCTTTCTCCACCAGGCACAGATACGCAGTATTTT. Protein: CASSLSPPGTDTQYF. The rearrangement joins TRBV5-1 to TRBJ2-3, with D uncertain. This CDR3 has 15 residues. The germline V gene encodes CDR1 SGHRS and CDR2 YFSETQ. The germline V and J ends were trimmed by 4 bases and 1 base, with 13 bases remaining between them.

The chain joins TRBV5-4 to TRBJ1-5, with D possibly matching TRBD1 (6 bases). V was trimmed by 5 bases and J by 3 bases, leaving 18 bases between them. Germline-derived CDR1 and CDR2 are SGHNT and YYREEE (reference sequence). The CDR3 contains 16 residues. Written as DNA, the CDR3 is TGTGCCAGCAGTCAAGGGGGGGCGCGGTCCAATCAGCCCCAGCATTTT. This gives the protein CASSQGGARSNQPQHF.